These T cell receptor beta chains were read from a single sample in a study of blood T cells in healthy people across ages. TCRdb re-called the 5' RACE reads with MiXCR, one entry per CDR3 protein. The sample has approximately 700,000 distinct CDR3 sequences, about 34% seen once. The specimen was blood. All receptors come from an elderly woman in good health. Both conserved end residues are part of each CDR3. The D gene is left open where the match is weak. Size is omitted from some rows. Given values are once, few, many or a class for expanded clones.

d_call	clone_size	v_call	j_call	cdr3_aa	cdr3_nt
NA	NA	TRBV21-1	TRBJ2-1	CASNPGRRYGEQFF	TGTGCCAGCAACCCGGGACGGAGGTACGGTGAGCAGTTCTTC
NA	NA	TRBV11-2	TRBJ2-3	CASSSSYTQYF	TGTGCCAGCAGCTCCAGTTATACGCAGTATTTT
NA	NA	TRBV20-1	TRBJ2-3	CSARYRASTDTQYF	TGCAGTGCTAGATACAGGGCCAGCACAGATACGCAGTATTTT
NA	NA	TRBV20-1	TRBJ2-5	CSALRDASARTQYF	TGCAGTGCTCTCCGGGACGCAAGTGCACGAACCCAGTACTTC
NA	many	TRBV30	TRBJ2-7	CAWSLHTYEQYF	TGTGCCTGGAGCCTACACACCTACGAGCAGTACTTC
NA	many	TRBV11-2	TRBJ2-3	CASSLQGSLGDTQYF	TGTGCCAGCAGCTTACAGGGGTCACTGGGAGATACGCAGTATTTT
NA	many	TRBV14	TRBJ1-2	CASSQDLGRSNYGYTF	TGTGCCAGCAGCCAAGATTTAGGGCGCTCTAACTATGGCTACACCTTC
TRBD1	many	TRBV6-6	TRBJ1-2	CASEELGQGYGYTF	TGTGCCAGCGAAGAATTGGGACAGGGGTATGGCTACACCTTC
NA	NA	TRBV12-3/TRBV12-4	TRBJ1-6	CASSWGFGKDSPLHF	TGTGCCAGCAGTTGGGGCTTCGGGAAGGATTCACCCCTCCACTTT
NA	many	TRBV20-1	TRBJ1-1	CSWALQGGLTEAFF	TGCAGTTGGGCTTTACAGGGCGGGCTCACTGAAGCTTTCTTT
TRBD1	many	TRBV7-2	TRBJ2-5	CASSLAGTAAGETQYF	TGTGCCAGCAGCTTAGCCGGGACAGCGGCCGGGGAGACCCAGTACTTC
NA	few	TRBV19	TRBJ2-3	CASSIRAGDTQYF	TGTGCCAGTAGTATACGAGCGGGAGATACGCAGTATTTT
NA	many	TRBV11-2	TRBJ1-1	CASSLERLNTEAFF	TGTGCCAGCAGCTTAGAAAGACTGAACACTGAAGCTTTCTTT
NA	NA	TRBV29-1	TRBJ1-2	CSVEWQAYNTF	TGCAGCGTTGAATGGCAGGCCTATAACACCTTC
NA	many	TRBV6-2/TRBV6-3	TRBJ1-6	CASRPASGGASPLHF	TGTGCCAGCAGACCCGCATCGGGGGGCGCTTCACCCCTCCACTTT
NA	NA	TRBV20-1	TRBJ2-7	CSAMAGSQSSPEQYF	TGCAGTGCTATGGCGGGATCTCAGTCTTCCCCCGAGCAGTACTTC
NA	few	TRBV28	TRBJ1-5	CASSRVVYSNQPQHF	TGTGCCAGCAGCCGAGTGGTGTATAGCAATCAGCCCCAGCATTTT
TRBD1	NA	TRBV10-3	TRBJ1-2	CAISGPRQGDNYGYTF	TGTGCCATCAGTGGGCCCCGGCAGGGGGATAACTATGGCTACACCTTC
TRBD1	NA	TRBV12-3/TRBV12-4	TRBJ2-3	CASISDRLSTDTQYF	TGTGCCAGCATTTCGGACAGGTTGAGCACAGATACGCAGTATTTT
NA	NA	TRBV5-1	TRBJ1-6	CASGRTGRNSPPHF	TGCGCCAGCGGCAGAACAGGGCGGAATTCACCCCCCCACTTT
TRBD2	many	TRBV7-8	TRBJ2-1	CASSTSGGEQFF	TGTGCCAGCAGCACTAGCGGGGGTGAGCAGTTCTTC
NA	many	TRBV7-9	TRBJ1-2	CASSHGRAEGYTF	TGTGCCAGCAGCCACGGTAGGGCGGAGGGCTACACCTTC
NA	NA	TRBV10-3	TRBJ2-7	CAISEGGTFGEQYF	TGTGCCATCAGTGAGGGAGGGACGTTTGGCGAGCAGTACTTC
TRBD1	NA	TRBV12-3/TRBV12-4	TRBJ2-5	CASSSGTGPLAQYF	TGTGCCAGCAGCTCCGGGACAGGCCCTTTGGCCCAGTACTTC
TRBD1	many	TRBV9	TRBJ2-5	CASSVGGTEKETQYF	TGTGCCAGCAGCGTAGGGGGGACAGAGAAAGAGACCCAGTACTTC
NA	many	TRBV5-1	TRBJ2-1	CASSFRQGSYNEQFF	TGCGCCAGCAGCTTTCGGCAGGGGTCCTACAATGAGCAGTTCTTC
TRBD2	NA	TRBV6-5	TRBJ2-2	CASSLRPARSGGNTGELFF	TGTGCCAGCAGTTTACGCCCGGCCCGTAGCGGGGGGAACACCGGGGAGCTGTTTTTT